Presented here are 23 T cell receptor beta chains from one specimen sequenced in a study of regulatory T cells in long-lasting Graves disease. CDR3-region Arm-PCR and iRepertoire HTBI primers produced the TCR beta libraries. MiXCR was run by TCRdb on the multiplex PCR reads, yielding one entry per CDR3 protein. The sample has some 500,000 distinct CDR3 sequences, 13% seen once; the top ten hold roughly 10%. As to time point: newly diagnosed GD, antithyroid drugs for less than 3 months. Making the TCR library involved RNA that had been extracted from PBMCs. This same sample was also taken into another study, of T cells in Graves' hyperthyroidism and ophthalmopathy.

Sequences were derived from peripheral blood mononuclear cells (PBMCs), sampled at new diagnosis, from a patient treated with antithyroid drugs. The receptors originated from a man aged 25 to 40 with Graves disease.

This chain joins TRBV5-1 and TRBJ2-7, with D possibly called TRBD1 or TRBD2 (5 bases each). CDR3 length: 15 residues. Looked up from germline, CDR1 is SGHRS and CDR2 is YFSETQ. Trimming stripped 4 bases from V and 3 bases from J, with 17 bases between. The CDR3 protein is CASSTQPGTGYEQYF. Here the CDR3 DNA reads TGCGCCAGCAGCACACAGCCGGGGACGGGCTACGAGCAGTACTTC. The full variable domain, completed using reference TRBV5-1 and TRBJ2-7, is KAGVTQTPRYLIKTRGQQVTLSCSPISGHRSVSWYQQTPGQGLQFLFEYFSETQRNKGNFPGRFSGRQFSNSRSEMNVSTLELGDSALYLCASSTQPGTGYEQYFGPGTRLTVT.

This clonotype came up once. The J gene is TRBJ2-1, the V gene TRBV28, with 13 nucleotides matching TRBD2. The ends lost 4 bases at V and 4 bases at J; junction bases unmatched: 7. CDR1 and CDR2 (germline): MDHEN, SYDVKM. The CDR3 consists of 17 residues. CDR3 region: CASSSGLAGEGYNEQFF. As DNA, the CDR3 is TGTGCCAGCAGTTCAGGACTAGCGGGAGAGGGATACAATGAGCAGTTCTTC.

Here the CDR3 reads CSARLDRNTEAFF. As DNA, the CDR3 is TGCAGTGCCAGACTCGACAGGAACACTGAAGCTTTCTTT. The chain uses TRBV20-1 and TRBJ1-1; TRBD1 is a possible D gene (5 bases). Germline CDR1 reads DFQATT; CDR2 reads SNEGSKA (reference sequence). The CDR3 loop spans 13 amino acids. V gave up 6 bases and J gave up 1 base, with 12 bases separating them.

Points on this clonotype: This may be a read error: a much more frequent sequence differs by one nucleotide. This chain uses TRBV7-9 with TRBJ1-2; unclear D gene. CDR1 SEHNR and CDR2 FQNEAQ come from the germline V gene (reference sequence). The CDR3 is 13 residues long. The CDR3, as DNA: TGTGCCGGCAGCTTAGGGTTGAGGAATGGCTACACCTTC. Residues: CAGSLGLRNGYTF.

On this clonotype: One end of the junction does not line up with germline, which may come from a read error. The J gene is TRBJ1-5, the V gene TRBV10-3; D is unclear. The length of the CDR3 is 14 residues. CDR1 ENHRY and CDR2 SYGVKD come from the germline V gene. CDR3 nucleotide sequence: TGTGCCACCGGGGAGCCCGGAAGCAGTCAGCCCCAGCATTTT. Its protein product is CATGEPGSSQPQHF.

This clonotype was seen ten or more times. This chain uses TRBV5-1 with TRBJ2-7; no firm D call. This CDR3 has 17 amino acids. Germline V lookup: CDR1 SGHRS, CDR2 YFSETQ. Trimming stripped 2 bases from V and 0 bases from J, with 18 bases between. The CDR3 reads CASSFSSSSLTSYEQYF. For the CDR3, the DNA is TGCGCCAGCAGCTTTTCCTCCTCCTCCCTGACCTCCTACGAGCAGTACTTC.

This clonotype was seen at least ten times. This chain uses TRBV12-3 or TRBV12-4 with TRBJ2-2, with D unclear. The CDR3 is 11 residues long. V lost 4 bases and J lost 7, with 4 bases in between. Here the CDR3 DNA reads TGTGCCAGCAGTTCGAACGGGGAGCTGTTTTTT. Translation: CASSSNGELFF.

Many counts were recorded for this clonotype. This chain connects TRBV12-3 or TRBV12-4 to TRBJ2-7, with a weak D call TRBD1 (5 bases). Trimming took off 5 bases at V and 4 bases at J, with 21 bases between the two ends. CDR3 size: 16 residues. The CDR3 sequence is CASSPLRGARSYEQYF. CDR3 DNA: TGTGCCAGCAGTCCCCTGCGTGGGGCCAGGTCATACGAGCAGTACTTC.

This clonotype was seen many times. The chain combines TRBV20-1 with TRBJ2-3; TRBD2 agrees at 9 bases. The ends lost 6 bases at V and 3 bases at J; junction bases unmatched: 13. There are 16 residues in the CDR3. Germline V gene lookup returns CDR1 DFQATT and CDR2 SNEGSKA (reference sequence). CDR3 sequence (DNA): TGCAGTGCGCGAAAAGGGCATAGCGGGAGTACAGATACGCAGTATTTT. Amino acids: CSARKGHSGSTDTQYF.

In regard to this clonotype: This may come from a read error, since a much larger clone is one base off. The V and J genes are TRBV6-1 and TRBJ1-1, with D possibly matching TRBD1 (5 bases). Germline V gene data show CDR1 as MNHNS and CDR2 as SASEGT. The CDR3 runs 14 residues. Trimming removed 4 bases from V and 1 base from J, with 10 bases in between. Written as DNA, the CDR3 is TGTGCCAGCAGTGCCAGCGGGACGAACACTGAAGCTTTCTTT. This translates into CASSASGTNTEAFF.

V usage is TRBV12-3 or TRBV12-4 and J usage is TRBJ2-6; D possibly uses TRBD1 or TRBD2 (5 bases each). This CDR3 is 15 amino acids long. Deletions cut 5 bases from V and 3 bases from J, with 11 bases between. CDR3 protein: CASSPRDGGANVLTF. For the CDR3, the DNA is TGTGCCAGCAGTCCCAGGGACGGTGGGGCCAACGTCCTGACTTTC.

This clonotype was seen only a few times. A read error is possible here, since a much larger clone lies one base away. The chain joins TRBV28 to TRBJ2-1; 10 positions agree with TRBD2. Germline V gene data show CDR1 as MDHEN and CDR2 as SYDVKM. This CDR3 is 15 amino acids long. Trimming removed 10 bases from V and 8 bases from J; junction bases left unmatched: 14. The CDR3, as DNA: TGTGCCATGACCGGGGCTAGCGGGAGTAGAGATGAGCAGTTCTTC. Translation gives CAMTGASGSRDEQFF.

The chain employs TRBV6-1 and TRBJ2-1; TRBD2 matches at 10 bases. The V and J ends lost 7 bases and 2 bases, in that order; junction bases with no gene match: 8. Germline CDR1 and CDR2: MNHNS and SASEGT. This CDR3 is built from 16 residues. DNA for the CDR3: TGTGCCAGCATCCCGAGCGGGAGGGGAACCTACAATGAGCAGTTCTTC. This translates into CASIPSGRGTYNEQFF.

This clonotype was counted ten times or more. The rearrangement joins TRBV7-2 to TRBJ2-5; 10 bases fit TRBD2. V lost 5 bases, J lost 2 bases, and 8 bases stayed unmatched. Germline V gene sequence: CDR1 SGHTA, CDR2 FQGNSA. This CDR3 contains 16 residues. The CDR3 loop is CASSPRTSGLQETQYF. DNA of the CDR3: TGTGCCAGCAGCCCCCGGACTAGCGGATTACAAGAGACCCAGTACTTC.

With regard to this clonotype: A much larger clone sits a single nucleotide away, making a read error possible. J is TRBJ2-1 and V is TRBV14; 9 bases line up with TRBD2. The trim removed 1 base at V and 10 bases at J, leaving 8 bases unmatched. Per germline, CDR1 SGHDN and CDR2 FVKESK. This CDR3 comprises 15 residues. The chain's CDR3 is CASSQVVAGAGEQFF. The CDR3 DNA reads TGTGCCAGCAGCCAAGTTGTAGCGGGAGCTGGGGAGCAGTTCTTC. The variable domain in full, with the rest retrieved from reference TRBV14 and TRBJ2-1, is EAGVTQFPSHSVIEKGQTVTLRCDPISGHDNLYWYRRVMGKEIKFLLHFVKESKQDESGMPNNRFLAERTGGTYSTLKVQPAELEDSGVYFCASSQVVAGAGEQFFGPGTRLTVL.

The V call is TRBV20-1, the J call TRBJ1-2; weak D call: TRBD1 (6 bases). The V and J ends lost 5 bases and 0 bases respectively, with 13 bases between them. The CDR3 length is 14 residues. CDR1 is DFQATT, CDR2 SNEGSKA, per germline (reference sequence). As DNA, the CDR3 is TGCAGTGCTGGACAGTTTTTAGCTAACTATGGCTACACCTTC. It is translated as CSAGQFLANYGYTF.

There are many counts of this clonotype. The chain combines TRBV19 with TRBJ1-2; D remains unclear. Germline V gene data show CDR1 as LNHDA and CDR2 as SQIVND (reference sequence). V was pared by 2 bases and J by 3 bases, with 19 bases between. The length of the CDR3 is 17 residues. This CDR3 reads CASSIKGQASQDYGYTF. CDR3 coding DNA: TGTGCCAGTAGTATAAAGGGCCAGGCCTCTCAGGACTATGGCTACACCTTC.

This clonotype appeared many times. The rearrangement links TRBV11-2 to TRBJ2-4; weak D call: TRBD2 (7 bases). This CDR3 comprises 15 residues. V lost 1 base to trimming and J lost 6 bases, with 13 bases between them. CDR1 and CDR2 (germline): SGHAT, FQNNGV. CDR3 DNA sequence: TGTGCCAGCAGCTTAGCTCGGGGGGCGGTAAACATTCAGTACTTC. Translated, it gives CASSLARGAVNIQYF.

This clonotype was observed many times. This chain joins TRBV10-3 and TRBJ2-7, with 11 bases matching TRBD2. CDR3 length: 18 residues. V dropped 0 bases and J dropped 0; count of bases not matched to a gene: 7. Germline V gene lookup returns CDR1 ENHRY and CDR2 SYGVKD. CDR3 in amino acids: CAISESLTSGEFSYEQYF. CDR3 nucleotides: TGTGCCATCAGTGAGTCGTTGACTAGCGGGGAATTCTCCTACGAGCAGTACTTC.

The chain combines TRBV20-1 with TRBJ2-7, with 7 bases aligning to TRBD2. CDR3 size: 15 residues. Trimming at V came to 3 bases and at J to 3 bases, leaving 11 bases not matched to a gene. The germline gives CDR1 DFQATT, CDR2 SNEGSKA (reference sequence). CDR3 amino acids: CSARVFGGSIYEQYF. As DNA, the CDR3 is TGCAGTGCTAGGGTGTTCGGGGGGAGTATCTACGAGCAGTACTTC.

This clonotype was detected ten times or more. The chain links TRBV2 to TRBJ2-7, with 7 bases fitting TRBD2. Germline V gene sequence: CDR1 SNHLY, CDR2 FYNNEI. Trimming took 7 bases from V and 7 from J; bases not matched to a gene: 16. The CDR3 is 15 amino acids. CDR3 sequence reads: CASNGGSGIALEQYF. The CDR3 DNA reads as TGTGCCAGCAACGGGGGGAGCGGGATTGCGTTGGAGCAGTACTTC.

This clonotype occurred a few times. The gene calls are TRBV20-1 and TRBJ2-7; TRBD1 or TRBD2 may be the D gene (8 bases each). This CDR3 is built from 15 residues. The germline V gene encodes CDR1 DFQATT and CDR2 SNEGSKA (reference sequence). The V gene lost 4 bases and the J gene lost 3 bases, with 19 bases spanning the gap. The CDR3 loop is CSATGGTGHLYEQYF. CDR3 bases: TGCAGTGCTACGGGGGGGACAGGACACCTCTACGAGCAGTACTTC.

CDR3 loop: CASSRATGELFF. The CDR3 region has the DNA TGTGCCAGCAGTCGAGCGACCGGGGAGCTGTTTTTT. The V gene is TRBV3-1, the J gene TRBJ2-2; no definite D call. This CDR3 spans 12 amino acids. Trimming left V 6 bases short and J 5 bases short, with 7 bases between. The germline V gene has CDR1 LGHDT and CDR2 YNNKEL (reference sequence). Full variable domain (rest looked up from reference TRBV3-1 and TRBJ2-2): DTAVSQTPKYLVTQMGNDKSIKCEQNLGHDTMYWYKQDSKKFLKIMFSYNNKELIINETVPNRFSPKSPDKAHLNLHINSLELGDSAVYFCASSRATGELFFGEGSRLTVL.